This is a list of T cell receptor beta chains from one sample in a study of T-cell reconstitution after alpha-beta-depleted transplantation in children. TCRdb re-analysed the PCR reads in MiXCR, keeping a single row per CDR3 protein. Among some 310,000 distinct CDR3 sequences listed, approximately 23% were seen once. The input for sequencing was PBMCs, mostly from graft donor cells, taken 180 days after TCRalphabeta/CD19-depleted stem cell transplant. All receptors derive from a male patient between 5 and 17 years old who had a stem cell transplant for acute lymphoblastic leukemia, so the T cells may come from the graft donor. Both conserved end residues are part of each CDR3. A D gene is named only where the DNA matches it firmly. Rows give clone size only sometimes, using once, few, many, or a class for an expanded clone.

abundance,v_gene,j_gene,d_gene,CDR3aa,CDR3nt
few,TRBV29-1,TRBJ1-2,TRBD1,CSVVTNYYRGGNMKGYTF,TGCAGCGTTGTCACCAACTATTACAGGGGAGGCAATATGAAGGGCTACACCTTC
NA,TRBV29-1,TRBJ2-7,TRBD1,CSVDPGQGYEQYF,TGCAGCGTTGACCCGGGACAGGGCTACGAGCAGTACTTC
few,TRBV7-9,TRBJ2-7,TRBD1,CASSLTDRAYEQYF,TGTGCCAGCAGCTTAACGGACAGGGCCTACGAGCAGTACTTC
NA,TRBV2,TRBJ2-7,TRBD2,CASSGLAGGREQYF,TGTGCCAGCAGCGGACTAGCGGGAGGACGCGAGCAGTACTTC
few,TRBV7-6,TRBJ2-3,NA,CASSLAEAVWADTQYF,TGTGCCAGCAGCTTAGCGGAAGCGGTCTGGGCAGATACGCAGTATTTT
NA,TRBV20-1,TRBJ2-6,TRBD1,CSAGSGTGGPTWANVLTF,TGCAGTGCTGGCTCCGGGACAGGGGGCCCTACGTGGGCCAACGTCCTGACTTTC
NA,TRBV6-5,TRBJ2-1,TRBD2,CASSLWAGGLYNEQFF,TGTGCCAGCAGTTTGTGGGCGGGAGGGCTGTACAATGAGCAGTTCTTC
few,TRBV4-2,TRBJ2-2,TRBD2,CASSQLLAGVVGELFF,TGTGCCAGCAGCCAATTACTAGCGGGAGTAGTCGGGGAGCTGTTTTTT
NA,TRBV27,TRBJ2-1,TRBD2,CASSLSAGRAYNEQFF,TGTGCCAGCAGTTTATCAGCGGGGAGGGCCTACAATGAGCAGTTCTTC
NA,TRBV11-2,TRBJ2-1,TRBD2,CASSVIPTSGGYNEQFF,TGTGCCAGCAGCGTCATCCCTACTAGCGGGGGGTACAATGAGCAGTTCTTC
NA,TRBV5-1,TRBJ2-7,TRBD2,CASSLLAATYEQYF,TGCGCCAGCAGCTTACTAGCGGCAACCTACGAGCAGTACTTC
NA,TRBV6-1,TRBJ1-1,NA,CASTETPPSEAFF,TGTGCCAGCACCGAGACCCCTCCTTCTGAAGCTTTCTTT
NA,TRBV7-3,TRBJ2-1,NA,CASSRGNEPFF,TGTGCCAGCAGCCGGGGTAATGAGCCGTTCTTC
few,TRBV9,TRBJ2-3,TRBD2,CASSYRGGMGTDTQYF,TGTGCCAGCAGCTACCGGGGGGGCATGGGCACAGATACGCAGTATTTT
few,TRBV7-9,TRBJ2-7,NA,CASSPLLVQYF,TGTGCCAGCAGCCCCCTTCTGGTGCAGTACTTC
NA,TRBV5-1,TRBJ1-2,NA,CASSFSYNYGYTF,TGCGCCAGCAGCTTCAGTTATAACTATGGCTACACCTTC
few,TRBV27,TRBJ1-5,NA,CASSLRGEGQPQHF,TGTGCCAGCAGTTTACGCGGGGAGGGTCAGCCCCAGCATTTT